This T cell receptor (beta chain) was obtained from a study of blood T cell repertoires in COVID-19. Study at large: Acute and convalescent COVID-19 specimens originated in the United States, Italy and Spain. Nucleic acid was either cDNA or gDNA, and it came from T cells, B-cell-depleted T cells, or PBMCs.

V shed 5 bases and J 6 bases; nucleotides not matched to a gene: 11. The germline V gene has CDR1 SGHDT and CDR2 YYEEEE. CDR3 length: 16 amino acids. Original processing methods: Estimation of nucleated cell counts was performed using reference gene primer amplification. This table comes from immunoSEQ multiplex PCR, and its TCRdb copy is limited to in-frame clones, with some not included. V, J and clone size were drawn from that table, and D and trimming were deduced from the DNA. The data show around 100,000 clones, with about 83% seen just once and just over 15% held by the top ten. The sample taken for sequencing was peripheral blood. This clonotype was sampled from a human donor in a cohort sampled during active COVID-19. This sequence joins TRBV5-6 and TRBJ1-4; 9 bases line up with TRBD1. The CDR3 DNA reads TGTGCCAGCAGTTGGACAGGGGACAGAGTGGATGAAAAACTGTTTTTT. It encodes CASSWTGDRVDEKLFF.